This note documents a single T cell receptor beta chain sequence. Its antigen is undetermined. Germline-derived CDR1 and CDR2 are SEHNR and FQNEAQ (reference sequence). Trimming removed 1 base at V and 7 bases at J, with 13 bases between. The CDR3 is made up of 15 amino acids. Amplified TCR beta CDR3 regions were obtained using RNA transcripts as template. First-round RT-PCR with HTBI primers preceded a second-round multiplex PCR. Each CDR3 protein gets one entry after TCRdb re-called the multiplex PCR reads with MiXCR. The table has 500,000 to 600,000 distinct CDR3 sequences, 35% to 40% seen once. The data originate from a study of Graves' ophthalmopathy and Graves' hyperthyroidism. Overall study context: Stable hyperthyroidism meant no ophthalmopathy within 18 months of follow-up.

Newly diagnosed hyperthyroidism donors, aged 18 to 65, duration under 2 months. Symptoms, serum thyroxine and TRAb, thyroid ultrasound, and orbital computed tomography formed the diagnostic basis. Study-level results: Progression of ophthalmopathy was predicted by the model with roughly 71% sensitivity and roughly 74% specificity.

The chain uses TRBV7-9 and TRBJ2-2, with D possibly matching TRBD1 (6 bases). Material: peripheral blood or thyroid tissue (not recorded which). The sequence was obtained from an adult man with Graves' hyperthyroidism. Written as DNA, the CDR3 is TGTGCCAGCAGCTTAGGGACAGACAACCTCGGGGAGCTGTTTTTT. Its protein is CASSLGTDNLGELFF.